A selection of T cell receptor beta chains follows, all from one sample in a study of T cell responses to AZD1222 COVID-19 vaccine. Data came from immunoSEQ multiplex PCR; TCRdb stores just in-frame clones and leaves some out. The sample carries roughly 120,000 clones, 80% to 90% recorded once. Sequenced material: peripheral blood, taken 28 days after the second AZD1222 dose. The receptors come from an adult who received the AZD1222 COVID-19 vaccine. Both conserved end residues are part of each CDR3. The D gene is left open where the match is weak. Size is stated for part of the rows, as once, few or many counts, or as a class when the clone is expanded.

J gene | D gene | clone size | V gene | CDR3 DNA | CDR3 protein
TRBJ1-1 | - | - | TRBV19 | TGTGCCAGTGAAGGACGGCTTGAAGCTTTCTTT | CASEGRLEAFF
TRBJ2-7 | TRBD2 | - | TRBV9 | TGTGCCAGCAGCGGGGGGGGACTAGCGGGAGTATACGAGCAGTACTTC | CASSGGGLAGVYEQYF
TRBJ1-2 | - | - | TRBV9 | TGTGCCAGCAGCACAAGGGGGGAGGGCTACACCTTC | CASSTRGEGYTF
TRBJ2-1 | - | - | TRBV19 | TGTGCCACCTGGGGCCCTAATGAGCAGTTCTTC | CATWGPNEQFF
TRBJ2-7 | - | - | TRBV15 | TGTGCCACCAGCATTAAGGGACTGGGGTCCTACGAGCAGTACTTC | CATSIKGLGSYEQYF
TRBJ1-1 | - | few | TRBV2 | TGTGCCAGCTCTCATCGGACTGAAGCTTTCTTT | CASSHRTEAFF
TRBJ1-2 | - | few | TRBV2 | TGTGCCAGCAACGCCCCAGGGAGAACTTATGGCTACACCTTC | CASNAPGRTYGYTF
TRBJ2-1 | TRBD2 | few | TRBV3-1/TRBV3-2 | TGTGCCAGCAGCCGTTTTGGGACTAGTAATGAGCAGTTCTTC | CASSRFGTSNEQFF
TRBJ2-1 | - | - | TRBV5-5 | TGTGCCAGCAGCTTGGGGTCAGCTCAATTATATTACAATGAGCAGTTCTTC | CASSLGSAQLYYNEQFF
TRBJ1-1 | TRBD1 | - | TRBV18 | TGTGCCAGCTCAAACAGGGGGATGAACACTGAAGCTTTCTTT | CASSNRGMNTEAFF
TRBJ2-7 | TRBD2 | few | TRBV19 | TGTGCCAGTAGTAGATTGGCGGGGGGTGGTACCTACGAGCAGTACTTC | CASSRLAGGGTYEQYF
TRBJ1-2 | - | medium-sized | TRBV21-1 | TGTGCCAGCAGCAAAAAGGGCAGGATCTATGGCTACACCTTC | CASSKKGRIYGYTF
TRBJ2-7 | TRBD1 | - | TRBV6-5 | TGTGCCAGCAGTTACACAGGGGGCGAGCAGTACTTC | CASSYTGGEQYF
TRBJ1-1 | TRBD1 | once | TRBV14 | TGTGCCAGCAGCCCGCTACAGGGGAGGTACACTGAAGCTTTCTTT | CASSPLQGRYTEAFF
TRBJ2-7 | TRBD2 | - | TRBV7-8 | TGTGCCAGCAGCTTGGGGGCGGGAGGAGGGGAGCAGTACTTC | CASSLGAGGGEQYF
TRBJ2-1 | TRBD1 | - | TRBV19 | TGTGCCAGTAGTTTCCGGGACAGTCCCTTAACTGAGCAGTTCTTC | CASSFRDSPLTEQFF
TRBJ2-3 | - | - | TRBV18 | TGTGCCAGCTCACCACCGACGGGGAGCGGCTTCACAGATACGCAGTATTTT | CASSPPTGSGFTDTQYF
TRBJ2-1 | TRBD2 | - | TRBV6-4 | TGTGCCAGCAGTGAAGTCATCAGCGGGGGCGGTGAGCAGTTCTTC | CASSEVISGGGEQFF
TRBJ2-6 | TRBD1 | once | TRBV6-4 | TGTGCCAGCCGCGGACAGGCGGGTCCTGGGGCCAACGTCCTGACTTTC | CASRGQAGPGANVLTF
TRBJ2-7 | TRBD2 | - | TRBV4-2 | TGTGCCAGCAGCCGGGGACTAGCGGGAGCGGACGAGCAGTACTTC | CASSRGLAGADEQYF
TRBJ1-6 | TRBD1 | - | TRBV5-4 | TGTGCCAGCAGCGAGACAGGGTTCTATAATTCACCCCTCCACTTT | CASSETGFYNSPLHF
TRBJ1-1 | - | - | TRBV30 | TGTGCCTGGAGCGGGTCCGAAGCTTTCTTT | CAWSGSEAFF
TRBJ1-1 | TRBD1 | - | TRBV9 | TGTGCCAGCAGCCCCAGGACAGGGGGCGCGGGCACTGAAGCTTTCTTT | CASSPRTGGAGTEAFF
TRBJ2-7 | - | - | TRBV5-1 | TGCGCCAGCAGCTTTCGCCAGCTCCACGAGCAGTACTTC | CASSFRQLHEQYF
TRBJ2-7 | - | - | TRBV6-2/TRBV6-3 | TGTGCCAGCAGTTACTCCTCACCCCGTTGGTACGAGCAGTACTTC | CASSYSSPRWYEQYF
TRBJ1-1 | TRBD1 | - | TRBV30 | TGTGCCTGGACTCCACAACCCGGGACAGGGAACACTGAAGCTTTCTTT | CAWTPQPGTGNTEAFF
TRBJ2-7 | - | once | TRBV27 | TGTGCCAGCAGTTTAATTGTAGGCTACGAGCAGTACTTC | CASSLIVGYEQYF
TRBJ1-5 | - | - | TRBV7-2 | TGTGCCAGCAGCTTAGTACCAGATGGTCAGCCCCAGCATTTT | CASSLVPDGQPQHF
TRBJ2-1 | TRBD2 | - | TRBV24-1 | TGTGCCACCAGTTTAGCGGGGGGGCTAAGGGAGCAGTTCTTC | CATSLAGGLREQFF
TRBJ1-3 | - | - | TRBV19 | TGTGCCAGTATTCAGTGGGCGCGAAGGTCTGGAAACACCATATATTTT | CASIQWARRSGNTIYF
TRBJ2-1 | TRBD2 | - | TRBV7-3 | TGTGCCAGCAGCCCGGGACTAGTCAATGAGCAGTTCTTC | CASSPGLVNEQFF
TRBJ1-5 | - | - | TRBV7-2 | TGTGCCAGCAGCTCCCGGGGCAGTCCCGGTCCAAATCAGCCCCAGCATTTT | CASSSRGSPGPNQPQHF
TRBJ2-3 | TRBD2 | - | TRBV19 | TGTGCCAGTAGGTTCGGACTAGAGAGCACAGATACGCAGTATTTT | CASRFGLESTDTQYF
TRBJ2-3 | TRBD1 | - | TRBV5-1 | TGCGCCAGCAGCTTGGATTTGACAGGGGGCACAGATACGCAGTATTTT | CASSLDLTGGTDTQYF
TRBJ1-1 | TRBD1 | - | TRBV5-5 | TGTGCCAGCAGGCTCTCGCGGACAGGGGGGAACACTGAAGCTTTCTTT | CASRLSRTGGNTEAFF
TRBJ1-3 | - | - | TRBV11-3 | TGTGCCAGCAGCGACTCGGACTCTGGAAACACCATATATTTT | CASSDSDSGNTIYF
TRBJ2-7 | - | - | TRBV12-5 | TGTGCTAGTGGTTTGGTAAATACAGGATCTCTACCCTACGAGCAGTACTTC | CASGLVNTGSLPYEQYF
TRBJ1-2 | - | - | TRBV27 | TGTGCCAGCAGCTCCCTAAGAGAATCTAACTATGGCTACACCTTC | CASSSLRESNYGYTF
TRBJ2-1 | - | - | TRBV5-4 | TGTGCCAGCACCCCGAGCCCCCATGAGCAGTTCTTC | CASTPSPHEQFF
TRBJ2-5 | TRBD2 | - | TRBV19 | TGTGCCAGTAGTATCGGTGGGAGGGCCAGTGAGACCCAGTACTTC | CASSIGGRASETQYF
TRBJ1-2 | - | - | TRBV11-2 | TGTGCCAGCAGCTTAGTCCAGGGCCCGGCTAACTATGGCTACACCTTC | CASSLVQGPANYGYTF
TRBJ1-5 | - | - | TRBV24-1 | TGTGCCACCAGTGATATGGGGCAGCCCCAGCATTTT | CATSDMGQPQHF
TRBJ2-7 | - | - | TRBV5-1 | TGCGCCAGCAGCTTGAGGAGCTCCTACGAGCAGTACTTC | CASSLRSSYEQYF
TRBJ1-2 | - | - | TRBV5-1 | TGCGCCAGCAGCTTGGTGTCAGACTATGGCTACACCTTC | CASSLVSDYGYTF
TRBJ1-4 | TRBD1 | - | TRBV7-2 | TGTGCCAGCAGCTCATACGGGACAGGGGAAGAAAAACTGTTTTTT | CASSSYGTGEEKLFF
TRBJ2-3 | TRBD2 | - | TRBV6-5 | TGTGCCAGCAGTTACGGACTAGCGGGGGACTCAGATACGCAGTATTTT | CASSYGLAGDSDTQYF
TRBJ2-1 | - | - | TRBV12-5 | TGTGCTAGTGGTCCCTACCCTTTGGTCCGTTGGAATGAGCAGTTCTTC | CASGPYPLVRWNEQFF
TRBJ2-1 | TRBD2 | - | TRBV7-3 | TGTGCCAGCAGCTCCGGGACTAGCGGCCCTTACAATGAGCAGTTCTTC | CASSSGTSGPYNEQFF
TRBJ1-1 | - | - | TRBV19 | TGTGCCAGTAGTCCTGAGGAGGGAACCGAAGCTTTCTTT | CASSPEEGTEAFF